The clone carrying this TCR beta chain is a singleton in its sample. The method was immunoSEQ multiplex PCR; TCRdb's version includes in-frame clones alone and lacks a portion of them. The sample lists about 300,000 clones; 80% to 95% were seen once. This record comes from a study of blood T cell repertoires in COVID-19. Germline CDR1 and CDR2: WSHSY and SAAADI. The CDR3 consists of 11 residues. After removal of 6 bases from V and 16 bases from J, the junction contained 6 bases not matched to a gene. The TCR originated in a woman aged 25 to 45 with COVID-19, enrolled during active disease. The chain carries TRBV10-2 and TRBJ2-1; 10 positions agree with TRBD2. The sequencing input was peripheral blood. CDR3 sequence: CASSRAGGYFF. The CDR3 DNA reads as TGCGCCAGCAGCCGAGCGGGAGGGTACTTCTTC.